This T cell receptor (beta chain) appears in the sequencing data of a study of OX40 agonist ivuxolimab in advanced cancers. Study information: Of the participants, approximately 36% had some prior anti-PD-1, anti-PD-L1 or anti-CTLA-4 therapy, which was allowed.

CDR1 and CDR2 (germline): MNHEY, SMNVEV (reference sequence). The V end lost 3 bases, the J end lost 3 bases, and 11 bases lay between the germline ends. This CDR3 is built from 15 residues. About this clone itself: Its target is unknown.

Assay used: immunoSEQ multiplex PCR; TCRdb lists only in-frame clones, some missing. The table has about 16,000 clones, over 90% seen once; the top ten hold under 9%. Study results and caveats: The work left the antigen specificity of expanded peripheral T cells undetermined.

The TCR originated in an adult with an advanced solid tumor such as melanoma, head and neck, liver or kidney cancer. The sequences come from CD4+ or CD8+ T cells sorted from blood, collected in a trial of the OX40 agonist ivuxolimab. This chain uses TRBV27 with TRBJ2-2, with D possibly TRBD1 on 5 matching bases. The CDR3 loop is CASSFGAEYTGELFF. The CDR3 bases are TGTGCCAGCAGTTTTGGGGCCGAATACACCGGGGAGCTGTTTTTT.